This passage covers 21 T cell receptor beta chains from one sample sequenced in a study of technical replicates of blood from several donors. Measured with immunoSEQ multiplex PCR; TCRdb has only the in-frame clones, and not every one. Counted here are fewer than 45,000 clones, over 95% occurring once; the ten biggest clones make up around 0.35%. Sequencing used T cells isolated from PBMCs. These receptor sequences come from a human donor in good health.

DNA for the CDR3: TGTGCCAGCAGCTTCAGGGACAGGGTCACTGAAGCTTTCTTT. It is translated as CASSFRDRVTEAFF. V usage is TRBV7-9 and J usage is TRBJ1-1, with 9 bases aligning to TRBD1. The CDR3 is 14 amino acids. V lost 3 bases to trimming and J lost 4 bases; unmatched junction nucleotides: 3. The V gene's germline CDR1 is SEHNR and CDR2 FQNEAQ (reference sequence). The whole variable domain, filled in from reference TRBV7-9 and TRBJ1-1, reads DTGVSQNPRHKITKRGQNVTFRCDPISEHNRLYWYRQTLGQGPEFLTYFQNEAQLEKSRLLSDRFSAERPKGSFSTLEIQRTEQGDSAMYLCASSFRDRVTEAFFGQGTRLTVV.

This chain connects TRBV7-3 to TRBJ2-1, with 9 bases lining up with TRBD1. Germline trimming cut 0 bases from V and 0 bases from J; bases unmatched to any gene: 0. The CDR3 length is 16 residues. Germline-derived CDR1 and CDR2 are SGHTA and FQGTGA. The CDR3 coding sequence is TGTGCCAGCAGCTTAACGGGACAGGGCTCCTACAATGAGCAGTTCTTC. Translating gives CASSLTGQGSYNEQFF. Supplemented by reference TRBV7-3 and TRBJ2-1, the full variable domain reads GAGVSQTPSNKVTEKGKYVELRCDPISGHTALYWYRQSLGQGPEFLIYFQGTGAADDSGLPNDRFFAVRPEGSVSTLKIQRTERGDSAVYLCASSLTGQGSYNEQFFGPGTRLTVL.

The chain links TRBV4-1 to TRBJ2-1; tentatively, D is TRBD2 (5 bases). Germline V gene sequence: CDR1 MGHRA, CDR2 YSYEKL. The length of the CDR3 is 15 residues. V was pared by 1 base and J by 5 bases, with 12 bases between. In nucleotides, the CDR3 is TGCGCCAGCAGCCAAGGAGGGAGAACCCACAATGAGCAGTTCTTC. It specifies CASSQGGRTHNEQFF.

V and J are TRBV27 and TRBJ2-3; D is perhaps TRBD2 (6 bases). V was pared by 4 bases and J by 1 base, with 12 bases between. This CDR3 is 15 amino acids long. Germline V gives CDR1 MNHEY, CDR2 SMNVEV (reference sequence). DNA for the CDR3: TGTGCCAGCAGTTCCCCGGGACTGGGCACAGATACGCAGTATTTT. Protein: CASSSPGLGTDTQYF.

The J gene is TRBJ2-3, the V gene TRBV9; TRBD1 agrees at 8 bases. Germline loops: CDR1 SGDLS, CDR2 YYNGEE. This CDR3 contains 18 residues. The V gene end was trimmed by 4 bases and the J gene end by 4 bases; junction bases not matched to a gene: 17. In DNA form, the CDR3 reads TGTGCCAGCAGCCAAGCTTCAGGGGGCACGTCTATGGCAGATACGCAGTATTTT. Amino acids: CASSQASGGTSMADTQYF.

The V gene is TRBV5-1, the J gene TRBJ2-2; possibly TRBD1 for D (6 bases). This CDR3 is 16 amino acids long. The germline V gene encodes CDR1 SGHRS and CDR2 YFSETQ. V dropped 4 bases and J dropped 5 bases, with 18 bases sitting between them. In DNA, the CDR3 is TGCGCCAGCAGCCCCCCAGGGACAACATTAACCGGGGAGCTGTTTTTT. Its translation: CASSPPGTTLTGELFF.

The chain carries TRBV25-1 and TRBJ2-5; D remains ambiguous. The V end lost 5 bases, the J end lost 4 bases, and 8 bases lay between the germline ends. The CDR3 loop spans 12 amino acids. Germline V gene lookup returns CDR1 MGHDK and CDR2 SYGVNS. The CDR3 region is CASSPGTETQYF. The CDR3 DNA reads TGTGCCAGCAGTCCGGGTACAGAGACCCAGTACTTC.

This chain joins TRBV6-5 and TRBJ1-3; 9 bases map to TRBD1. The CDR3 runs 15 residues. The J segment lost 3 bases and the V segment lost 6 bases, leaving 6 bases of the junction unmatched. Per the germline V gene, CDR1 is MNHEY and CDR2 is SVGAGI. CDR3 DNA: TGTGCCAGCAGCCAACAGGGGGCCGGTGGAAACACCATATATTTT. It yields the protein CASSQQGAGGNTIYF.

The gene calls are TRBV2 and TRBJ2-3; D gene ambiguous. Trimming removed 3 bases from V and 0 bases from J, with 10 bases in between. This CDR3 comprises 15 residues. Germline V CDR1 and CDR2: SNHLY, FYNNEI. CDR3 residues: CASSDADLSTDTQYF. CDR3 DNA: TGTGCCAGCAGTGACGCGGATCTTAGCACAGATACGCAGTATTTT.

V usage is TRBV9 and J usage is TRBJ2-1, with D possibly matching TRBD1 (6 bases). The CDR3 is 17 residues long. V lost 0 bases, J lost 7 bases, and 20 bases lay in between. CDR1 is SGDLS, CDR2 YYNGEE, per germline. CDR3 coding DNA: TGTGCCAGCAGCGTAGAGGGGGTTAGGGAACTACCAAATGAGCAGTTCTTC. Protein product: CASSVEGVRELPNEQFF. The entire variable domain, with the rest obtained from reference TRBV9 and TRBJ2-1, is as follows: DSGVTQTPKHLITATGQRVTLRCSPRSGDLSVYWYQQSLDQGLQFLIQYYNGEERAKGNILERFSAQQFPDLHSELNLSSLELGDSALYFCASSVEGVRELPNEQFFGPGTRLTVL.

The chain combines TRBV4-1 with TRBJ2-7; 9 bases fit TRBD2. Germline values: CDR1 MGHRA, CDR2 YSYEKL. The CDR3 runs 13 residues. The trim removed 4 bases at V and 6 bases at J, leaving 4 bases unmatched. The CDR3 DNA reads TGCGCCAGCAGCCGCGGGGGGGCACGCGAGCAGTACTTC. Protein sequence: CASSRGGAREQYF.

The CDR3 DNA follows: TGTGCCAGCAGTATAGCGGGTAGCACAGATACGCAGTATTTT. This sequence encodes CASSIAGSTDTQYF. The rearrangement joins TRBV2 to TRBJ2-3; 7 bases agree with TRBD2. The CDR3 length is 14 residues. Germline V gives CDR1 SNHLY, CDR2 FYNNEI. Unmatched junction bases numbered 2, after V lost 5 bases and J lost 0 bases.

This chain links TRBV27 with TRBJ2-7; the match to TRBD1 covers 7 bases. The CDR3 consists of 16 residues. The trim removed 7 bases at V and 6 bases at J, leaving 18 bases unmatched. Germline-derived CDR1 and CDR2 are MNHEY and SMNVEV (reference sequence). This chain's CDR3 is CASTIERDSSLREQYF. DNA of the CDR3: TGTGCCAGCACTATAGAGAGGGACAGTTCTCTACGCGAGCAGTACTTC.

This clone was counted a single time. V gene TRBV28 combines with J gene TRBJ1-5; a possible D gene is TRBD1 (6 bases). In germline, CDR1 is MDHEN, CDR2 SYDVKM. This CDR3 is built from 16 residues. The V end lost 3 bases, the J end lost 3 bases, and 15 bases lay between the germline ends. The CDR3 bases are TGTGCCAGCAGTTTGGTACAGGGTAGGAACAATCAGCCCCAGCATTTT. It translates to CASSLVQGRNNQPQHF.

The chain employs TRBV30 and TRBJ2-3; D gene uncertain. This CDR3 spans 11 amino acids. Looked up from germline, CDR1 is GTSNPN and CDR2 is SVGIG (reference sequence). V was shortened by 2 bases and J by 3 bases, with 3 bases between the two germline ends. CDR3 nucleotides: TGTGCCTGGAGTTCAACAGATACGCAGTATTTT. This codes for CAWSSTDTQYF.

The chain carries TRBV5-6 and TRBJ2-7; 9 bases are a match to TRBD1. The V segment lost 0 bases and the J segment 2 bases; nucleotides outside the gene matches: 15. Germline V CDR1 and CDR2: SGHDT, YYEEEE. This CDR3 comprises 19 residues. The CDR3 spells CASSLVISGQGFSPYEQYF. The CDR3 bases are TGTGCCAGCAGCTTGGTGATATCGGGACAGGGCTTCTCACCCTACGAGCAGTACTTC.

This chain uses TRBV30 with TRBJ2-7; TRBD1 agrees at 7 bases. V was clipped by 5 bases and J by 11 bases; unmatched bases: 9. Germline CDR1 reads GTSNPN; CDR2 reads SVGIG (reference sequence). The CDR3 spans 11 residues. CDR3 loop: CAWSRQGQKYF. CDR3 DNA sequence: TGTGCCTGGTCTAGACAGGGCCAAAAGTACTTC.

The count of this clone is one. The genes are TRBV25-1 and TRBJ2-5; a possible D gene is TRBD2 (5 bases). CDR3 length equals 11 residues. Trimming took 5 bases from V and 5 from J, leaving 6 bases between them. The germline V gene encodes CDR1 MGHDK and CDR2 SYGVNS. The CDR3 nucleotides are TGTGCCAGCAGTACGGGGGAGACCCAGTACTTC. Residues: CASSTGETQYF.

V gene TRBV19 combines with J gene TRBJ1-1; a possible D gene is TRBD1 (5 bases). The germline V and J ends were trimmed by 6 bases and 4 bases, with 15 bases remaining between them. This CDR3 spans 14 amino acids. Germline CDR1 LNHDA, CDR2 SQIVND (reference sequence). CDR3 residues: CASRMNRRSTEAFF. For the CDR3, the DNA is TGTGCCAGTAGAATGAACAGGCGGAGCACTGAAGCTTTCTTT.

This clone was observed a single time. The rearrangement joins TRBV6-6 to TRBJ2-2, with 8 bases aligning to TRBD2. Germline CDR1 is MNHNY and CDR2 is SVGAGI (reference sequence). After removal of 2 bases from V and 6 bases from J, the junction contained 2 bases not matched to a gene. There are 14 residues in the CDR3. The CDR3 DNA reads as TGTGCCAGCAGTTACGTCGGGGGGGCCGGGGAGCTGTTTTTT. It translates to CASSYVGGAGELFF.

Only a few counts were recorded for this clone. The chain employs TRBV6-1 and TRBJ1-2, with 8 nucleotides matching TRBD1. The CDR3 consists of 18 residues. Losses at the gene ends were 3 bases for V and 2 bases for J; bases not matched to a gene: 14. Germline V gene lookup returns CDR1 MNHNS and CDR2 SASEGT. The CDR3 coding sequence is TGTGCCAGCAGTGAGACTCCAGGGGGCGGAGTCCGAAACTATGGCTACACCTTC. The encoded protein is CASSETPGGGVRNYGYTF.